A selection of T cell receptor beta chains follows, all from one sample in a study of blood T cell repertoires in COVID-19. Generated by immunoSEQ multiplex PCR, the TCRdb table keeps only in-frame clones and is missing some. The sample lists about 240,000 clones, around nine tenths occurring once. The sequencing input was peripheral blood. The receptors originated from a woman in her seventies with active or convalescent COVID-19. The CDR3 runs from the conserved cysteine through the conserved F or W. Each record gives: CDR3 length, V gene, clone size, CDR3 protein. Size values are once, few and many counts, or a class for expanded clones, and some rows have none.

13 | TRBV2 | NA | CASSGGLVETQYF
13 | TRBV29-1 | NA | CSVRGQGNSPLHF
13 | TRBV4-1 | few | CASSRERNTEAFF
15 | TRBV24-1 | NA | CATSGGQALGNEQFF
15 | TRBV11-3 | NA | CASSFLAGEVHEQFF
12 | TRBV6-6 | NA | CASEVLNTEAFF
15 | TRBV5-1 | NA | CVSSPDRTTHYEQYF
14 | TRBV10-3 | NA | CAISAKGATYGYTF
15 | TRBV6-4 | NA | CASSAVTGGNTEAFF
15 | TRBV5-1 | NA | CASSAIGQGAIGYTF
13 | TRBV6-5 | few | CASKSPGGGGYTF
17 | TRBV2 | NA | CASSQTSGGVSKETQYF